This TCR beta chain stems from a study of cytomegalovirus exposure and HLA in healthy donors. Study results and caveats: For TCR beta chains, V- and J-gene trimming was later linked to a missense DCLRE1C variant.

Donors consisted of healthy bone marrow donors. At the time of sampling, donors were nominally healthy, though unrecorded immune exposures were likely. The PCR made use of 60 Vbeta and 13 Jbeta primers. TCRdb's copy holds only in-frame clones and misses some; the assay was immunoSEQ multiplex PCR. This table has 120,000 or so clones, over 60% appearing once. V lost 4 bases, J lost 5 bases, and 8 bases stayed unmatched. The CDR3 loop spans 14 amino acids. Germline CDR1 WNHNN, CDR2 SYGVQD (reference sequence). In its sample, this clone was seen a few times. The antigen is not known. Sequencing used PBMCs. This chain links TRBV10-1 with TRBJ2-7, with 7 bases lining up with TRBD1. The clonotype originates from a man aged 18 to 35 in good health and CMV-seronegative. The CDR3, as DNA: TGCGCCAGCAGTGCAGGACAGGCCCGGGACGAGCAGTACTTC. Protein product: CASSAGQARDEQYF.